This TCR beta chain was captured by sequencing in a study of blood T cell repertoires in COVID-19. On the study more broadly: In each case, the material was cDNA or gDNA derived from T cells, B-cell-depleted T cells, or PBMCs.

Libraries were prepared by immunoSEQ multiplex PCR; TCRdb keeps only in-frame clonotypes and omits some of them. This sample carries about 670,000 clones, more than 80% of them seen once, and the ten largest clones take approximately 0.3%. The sequence came from a woman younger than 30 with acute or convalescent COVID-19. The sequencing input was peripheral blood.

CDR3 nucleotides: TGTGCCAGTAGTATCCTAGCAGGCTTCAACTATGGCTACACCTTC. It encodes CASSILAGFNYGYTF. The J gene is TRBJ1-2, the V gene TRBV19; unclear D gene. The CDR3 length is 15 residues. Germline V gene data show CDR1 as LNHDA and CDR2 as SQIVND (reference sequence). The ends were cut back, 3 bases at V and 2 bases at J, with 13 bases in the middle.